This TCR beta chain derives from a study of T cell responses to AZD1222 COVID-19 vaccine. Study-wide results and limits: The span of vaccine-associated CD4 TCRs extended across spike, with dominance at 160-218 and 743-854. Donors in the cohort were predominantly white British and more often female, and clonal diversity was possibly underestimated. Repertoires were obtained solely post-peak T cell response.

Sequencing was performed with immunoSEQ multiplex PCR; in TCRdb, only in-frame clones are kept and a portion is missing. The sample carries some 130,000 clones, around nine tenths recorded once. The CDR3 sequence is 15 residues long. Germline V CDR1 and CDR2: DFQATT, SNEGSKA (reference sequence). After removal of 3 bases from V and 17 bases from J, the junction contained 15 bases not matched to a gene. With regard to this clone: The antigen remains undetermined.

The sample here was peripheral blood, taken on day 0 of AZD1222 vaccination. The sequence came from an adult in good health. The chain uses TRBV20-1 and TRBJ2-6; TRBD1 aligns across 11 bases. The CDR3 is CSASSPDRGPASVTF. CDR3 bases: TGCAGTGCTAGTTCCCCGGACAGGGGGCCTGCTAGCGTGACTTTC.